The 16 T cell receptor beta chains below all came from one sample that was sequenced in a study of beta chain features in type 1 diabetes. What these receptors recognize is not known. Study observations and caveats: In every one of the four CD4+ subsets, TCRB CDR3s were moderately but significantly shorter in Type 1 diabetes patients.

What was sequenced were expressed TCRB transcripts, since all of the isolated RNA had been reverse transcribed. This table comes from immunoSEQ multiplex PCR, and its TCRdb copy is limited to in-frame clones, with some not included. The sample holds about 650,000 clones, roughly 12% seen once. The sample comprised naive CD4+ T cells from blood. These TCRs come from a man under 40 with type 1 diabetes.

This chain joins TRBV2 and TRBJ1-5; D is possibly TRBD1 (6 bases). Germline V gene sequence: CDR1 SNHLY, CDR2 FYNNEI. This CDR3 is 14 amino acids long. V lost 3 bases and J 4 bases, leaving 10 bases between the germline ends. As DNA, the CDR3 is TGTGCCAGCAGTGAGACGGACAGAAATCAGCCCCAGCATTTT. The encoded protein is CASSETDRNQPQHF.

This clone showed up just a few times. The same CDR3 is also encoded by other DNA sequences in this sample. Here the CDR3 reads CASSLATGRDEQFF. Here the CDR3 DNA reads TGTGCCAGCAGCTTAGCGACAGGGCGAGATGAGCAGTTCTTC. This chain links TRBV7-2 with TRBJ2-1; 7 nucleotides agree with TRBD1. The CDR3 loop spans 14 amino acids. In germline, CDR1 is SGHTA, CDR2 FQGNSA. The trim removed 0 bases at V and 8 bases at J, leaving 4 bases unmatched. The full variable domain, completed using reference TRBV7-2 and TRBJ2-1, is GAGVSQSPSNKVTEKGKDVELRCDPISGHTALYWYRQSLGQGLEFLIYFQGNSAPDKSGLPSDRFSAERTGGSVSTLTIQRTQQEDSAVYLCASSLATGRDEQFFGPGTRLTVL.

This chain links TRBV30 with TRBJ1-4; TRBD1 might be the D (6 bases). V lost 0 bases and J lost 12, with 17 bases in between. The CDR3 sequence is 14 residues long. The germline gives CDR1 GTSNPN, CDR2 SVGIG (reference sequence). In DNA, the CDR3 is TGTGCCTGGAGTGTACAGGAGGGGAAGGGGGAACTGTTTTTT. Its protein product is CAWSVQEGKGELFF.

This clone was counted only a few times. The junction shows a germline mismatch at one end, possibly a read error. This chain links TRBV7-9 with TRBJ1-2; D not certain. The germline V gene has CDR1 SEHNR and CDR2 FQNEAQ (reference sequence). The CDR3 length is 15 residues. CDR3 DNA: TGTGCCAGCAGCCGTCAAAGGGCGGCTAAATATGGCTACACCTTC. This encodes CASSRQRAAKYGYTF. The full variable domain, with the rest looked up from reference TRBV7-9 and TRBJ1-2, is DTGVSQNPRHKITKRGQNVTFRCDPISEHNRLYWYRQTLGQGPEFLTYFQNEAQLEKSRLLSDRFSAERPKGSFSTLEIQRTEQGDSAMYLCASSRQRAAKYGYTFGSGTRLTVV.

The rearrangement links TRBV18 to TRBJ2-3, with D possibly matching TRBD2 (7 bases). The germline V and J ends were trimmed by 3 bases and 4 bases, with 14 bases remaining between them. The CDR3 length is 15 residues. Germline V gene sequence: CDR1 KGHSH, CDR2 LQKENI. The chain's CDR3 is CASSPLGGGSDTQYF. DNA for the CDR3: TGTGCCAGCTCACCCCTGGGGGGGGGCTCAGATACGCAGTATTTT.

This chain links TRBV27 with TRBJ1-6, with 8 bases that match TRBD1. This CDR3 comprises 15 residues. Germline loops: CDR1 MNHEY, CDR2 SMNVEV (reference sequence). V was clipped by 1 base and J by 9 bases; unmatched bases: 5. CDR3 in amino acids: CASSLWTGSGSPLHF. The DNA for the CDR3 is TGTGCCAGCAGTTTATGGACAGGGTCGGGTTCACCCCTCCACTTT.

Of note for this clone: Other nucleotide sequences in the sample specify the same CDR3. The rearrangement joins TRBV5-1 to TRBJ2-1; D is perhaps TRBD1 (6 bases). This CDR3 contains 14 residues. In germline, CDR1 is SGHRS, CDR2 YFSETQ. Trimming removed 0 bases from V and 7 bases from J, with 11 bases in between. The CDR3 loop reads CASSLEQGGNEQFF. CDR3 nucleotides: TGCGCCAGCAGCTTGGAACAGGGTGGGAATGAGCAGTTCTTC.

This clone turned up a few times. This sequence joins TRBV6-6 and TRBJ2-1, with a possible D match to TRBD1 (5 bases). Germline V gene lookup returns CDR1 MNHNY and CDR2 SVGAGI (reference sequence). The V gene lost 7 bases and the J gene lost 1 base, with 14 bases spanning the gap. This CDR3 contains 15 residues. The CDR3 reads CASTNVQVSYNEQFF. The DNA for the CDR3 is TGTGCCAGCACGAACGTACAGGTATCCTACAATGAGCAGTTCTTC.

The rearrangement uses TRBV5-1 and TRBJ2-1, with 13 bases matching TRBD2. The CDR3 is 18 residues long. The germline V gene has CDR1 SGHRS and CDR2 YFSETQ. With V trimmed by 3 bases and J by 0 bases, 6 bases remained unmatched. The CDR3 coding sequence is TGCGCCAGCAGCTGGGGGACTAGCGGGGTCCTCTCCTACAATGAGCAGTTCTTC. Protein sequence: CASSWGTSGVLSYNEQFF.

This sequence joins TRBV6-6 and TRBJ2-1, with no clear D. This CDR3 has 13 amino acids. Deletions cut 7 bases from V and 1 base from J, with 8 bases between. Germline loops: CDR1 MNHNY, CDR2 SVGAGI (reference sequence). The CDR3 spells CASTLSSYNEQFF. Here the CDR3 DNA reads TGTGCCAGCACCTTAAGTTCCTACAATGAGCAGTTCTTC.

The genes are TRBV5-6 and TRBJ2-7; no firm D call. Germline-derived CDR1 and CDR2 are SGHDT and YYEEEE. V was cut by 4 bases and J by 4 bases, with 9 bases left in between. The CDR3 consists of 12 residues. CDR3: CASSMTQYEQYF. The DNA of the CDR3 is TGTGCCAGCAGCATGACCCAATACGAGCAGTACTTC.

The table lists this clone with a few counts. The chain employs TRBV7-9 and TRBJ1-1, with unresolved D. This CDR3 has 13 residues. Trimming left V 5 bases short and J 4 bases short, with 11 bases between. The germline V gene encodes CDR1 SEHNR and CDR2 FQNEAQ (reference sequence). The CDR3 sequence: CASSQFSGTEAFF. The CDR3 DNA follows: TGTGCCAGCAGCCAGTTTTCGGGCACTGAAGCTTTCTTT.

The gene calls are TRBV13 and TRBJ1-6; D gene unclear. This CDR3 comprises 14 residues. V was trimmed by 0 bases and J by 9 bases, leaving 9 bases between them. The germline CDR1 and CDR2 sequences are PRHDT and FYEKMQ (reference sequence). The CDR3 DNA follows: TGTGCCAGCAGCTTAGGACGGGTTAGTTCACCCCTCCACTTT. As protein: CASSLGRVSSPLHF.

About this clone itself: At the DNA level, this CDR3 is encoded by other sequences in the same sample as well. The rearrangement uses TRBV6-5 and TRBJ2-7, with TRBD1 identical over 8 bases. The trim removed 2 bases at V and 6 bases at J, leaving 0 bases unmatched. The CDR3 length is 12 residues. The germline CDR1 and CDR2 sequences are MNHEY and SVGAGI. The CDR3 protein is CASSYTGGEQYF. CDR3 DNA: TGTGCCAGCAGTTACACAGGGGGCGAGCAGTACTTC.

The chain has TRBV5-5 and TRBJ2-3; 7 bases fit TRBD1. Per the germline V gene, CDR1 is SGHKS and CDR2 is YYEKEE (reference sequence). The ends lost 4 bases at V and 2 bases at J; junction bases unmatched: 7. This CDR3 spans 15 amino acids. The chain's CDR3 is CASSPWDRDTDTQYF. In DNA, the CDR3 is TGTGCCAGCAGCCCCTGGGACAGAGACACAGATACGCAGTATTTT.

J is TRBJ2-1 and V is TRBV19; D ambiguous. CDR3 length: 18 amino acids. The germline V and J ends were trimmed by 5 bases and 2 bases, with 22 bases remaining between them. Germline V gene lookup returns CDR1 LNHDA and CDR2 SQIVND (reference sequence). Here the CDR3 reads CASSPTRVSGHPYNEQFF. The DNA of the CDR3 is TGTGCCAGTAGTCCAACCCGGGTATCCGGGCACCCCTACAATGAGCAGTTCTTC. Using reference TRBV19 and TRBJ2-1 for the parts outside the CDR3, the full variable domain is DGGITQSPKYLFRKEGQNVTLSCEQNLNHDAMYWYRQDPGQGLRLIYYSQIVNDFQKGDIAEGYSVSREKKESFPLTVTSAQKNPTAFYLCASSPTRVSGHPYNEQFFGPGTRLTVL.